This T cell receptor beta chain stems from a study of blood T cell repertoires in COVID-19. CDR1 is SGHNT and CDR2 is YENEEA in the germline V gene. V was cut by 5 bases and J by 0 bases, with 14 bases left in between. The CDR3 runs to 16 residues. Only in-frame clones appear in the TCRdb table, and some are missing; sequencing was by immunoSEQ multiplex PCR. The sample includes 250,000 to 400,000 clones, 89% seen only once; the top ten take roughly 5.2%. This rearrangement joins TRBV11-3 to TRBJ2-1, with a weak D call TRBD1 (5 bases). The receptor comes from a man between 60 and 75 years old who had recovered from COVID-19. The source material was PBMCs or T cells enriched from blood (not recorded which). The CDR3: CASSTWGSSSYNEQFF. The CDR3 bases are TGTGCCAGCAGCACTTGGGGCTCCAGCTCCTACAATGAGCAGTTCTTC. Complete variable domain (other parts from reference TRBV11-3 and TRBJ2-1): EAGVVQSPRYKIIEKKQPVAFWCNPISGHNTLYWYLQNLGQGPELLIRYENEEAVDDSQLPKDRFSAERLKGVDSTLKIQPAELGDSAVYLCASSTWGSSSYNEQFFGPGTRLTVL.